The rows below give T cell receptor beta chains drawn from one sample of a study of T-cell reconstitution after alpha-beta-depleted transplantation in children. TCRdb redid the calling of the PCR reads with MiXCR, one entry per CDR3 protein. The repertoire holds about 460,000 distinct CDR3 sequences, about an eighth seen once, with around 13% in the top ten. This specimen consisted of PBMCs, mostly from graft donor cells, obtained 180 days after TCRalphabeta/CD19-depleted stem cell transplant. These receptors all come from a female patient between 2 and 15 years old who had a stem cell transplant for aplastic anemia, so the T cells may come from the graft donor. CDR3s include the opening cysteine and the closing phenylalanine or tryptophan. D genes are given only for firm matches. Not all rows give a size; the values are once, few, many and, for expanded clones, a class.

j_call v_call d_call clone_size cdr3_aa cdr3_nt
TRBJ2-7 TRBV20-1 TRBD2 few CSAREGLGGYEQYF TGCAGTGCTAGAGAGGGACTAGGCGGCTACGAGCAGTACTTC
TRBJ2-3 TRBV4-2 . few CASSQESGAQDTQYF TGTGCCAGCAGCCAAGAATCCGGGGCCCAAGATACGCAGTATTTT
TRBJ1-4 TRBV11-2 . . CASSSLSVWGEKLFF TGTGCCAGCAGCTCACTTTCAGTTTGGGGGGAAAAACTGTTTTTT
TRBJ1-4 TRBV12-3/TRBV12-4 . . CASTAGPTGEKLFF TGTGCCAGCACCGCCGGCCCTACAGGGGAAAAACTGTTTTTT
TRBJ2-1 TRBV19 TRBD2 . CASKRGHNEQFF TGTGCCAGCAAGCGGGGCCACAATGAGCAGTTCTTC
TRBJ1-2 TRBV18 TRBD1 few CASSSGQDNYGYTF TGTGCCAGCTCCTCGGGACAGGACAACTATGGCTACACCTTC
TRBJ2-7 TRBV28 . . CASSLGGQGGAEQYF TGTGCCAGCAGTTTAGGGGGGCAGGGGGGCGCCGAGCAGTACTTC
TRBJ2-3 TRBV24-1 . few CATSDLRAGAADTQYF TGTGCCACCAGTGATTTAAGGGCAGGGGCAGCAGATACGCAGTATTTT
TRBJ1-3 TRBV7-2 . . CASSPRRGSGNTIYF TGTGCCAGCAGCCCGCGGCGGGGGTCTGGAAACACCATATATTTT
TRBJ1-1 TRBV10-3 . . CAISERGHTENTEAFF TGTGCCATCAGTGAAAGGGGACACACAGAGAACACTGAAGCTTTCTTT
TRBJ2-3 TRBV12-3/TRBV12-4 TRBD2 . CASSQRLAGVTDTQYF TGTGCCAGCAGTCAAAGACTAGCGGGAGTCACAGATACGCAGTATTTT
TRBJ2-5 TRBV5-5 . . CASSRATLETQYF TGTGCCAGCAGCCGCGCTACGCTGGAGACCCAGTACTTC
TRBJ2-1 TRBV20-1 TRBD2 . CSARDQGLAGGGEQFF TGCAGTGCTAGAGATCAGGGACTAGCGGGAGGCGGTGAGCAGTTCTTC
TRBJ2-7 TRBV10-3 TRBD2 . CAISDPGLATFWYEQYF TGTGCCATCAGTGATCCGGGACTAGCGACTTTCTGGTACGAGCAGTACTTC
TRBJ1-2 TRBV19 . . CASSHLGTLADYGYTF TGTGCCAGTAGTCACCTCGGGACACTTGCCGACTATGGCTACACCTTC
TRBJ1-1 TRBV30 . . CAWSRTVKMNTEAFF TGTGCCTGGAGTCGAACGGTGAAGATGAACACTGAAGCTTTCTTT
TRBJ1-3 TRBV5-1 . . CASSPGRTLSGNTIYF TGCGCCAGCAGCCCGGGACGGACCCTCTCTGGAAACACCATATATTTT
TRBJ1-5 TRBV12-3/TRBV12-4 . many CASSLLEWGSNQPQHF TGTGCCAGCAGTTTACTGGAGTGGGGTAGCAATCAGCCCCAGCATTTT
TRBJ1-2 TRBV6-2/TRBV6-3 . . CASSYSIGGYGYTF TGTGCCAGCAGTTACTCGATCGGGGGCTATGGCTACACCTTC
TRBJ2-5 TRBV4-2 . . CASSQDVSGQYQETQYF TGTGCCAGCAGCCAAGATGTAAGCGGCCAGTACCAAGAGACCCAGTACTTC
TRBJ1-5 TRBV19 . . CASSIDRADNQPQHF TGTGCCAGTAGTATAGATCGGGCGGACAATCAGCCCCAGCATTTT
TRBJ2-7 TRBV20-1 . . CSASGYEQYF TGCAGTGCTAGCGGTTACGAGCAGTACTTC
TRBJ2-7 TRBV10-3 . few CAIRRGGEQYF TGTGCCATCAGGAGGGGGGGTGAGCAGTACTTC
TRBJ1-4 TRBV12-3/TRBV12-4 TRBD1 . CASRFRGQGRSEKLFF TGTGCCAGCAGGTTCCGAGGACAGGGGCGAAGTGAAAAACTGTTTTTT
TRBJ1-1 TRBV6-6 . few CASSRVTEAFF TGTGCCAGCAGTAGGGTTACTGAAGCTTTCTTT
TRBJ1-5 TRBV6-1 TRBD1 . CASSRDTGGGQPQHF TGTGCCAGCAGTCGTGACACAGGGGGCGGTCAGCCCCAGCATTTT
TRBJ1-5 TRBV6-2/TRBV6-3 . . CASSYRDSNQPQHF TGTGCCAGCAGTTACCGGGATAGCAATCAGCCCCAGCATTTT
TRBJ1-2 TRBV11-2 . few CASSFSPFGTNANYGYTF TGTGCCAGCAGTTTTTCCCCTTTCGGGACAAATGCCAACTATGGCTACACCTTC
TRBJ2-1 TRBV20-1 . few CSARGGEQFF TGCAGTGCCAGGGGGGGTGAGCAGTTCTTC
TRBJ1-3 TRBV12-3/TRBV12-4 . . CASSLRVAGNTIYF TGTGCCAGCAGTTTACGGGTGGCTGGAAACACCATATATTTT
TRBJ1-5 TRBV18 . . CASSTSGYSNQPQHF TGTGCCAGCTCAACCTCAGGGTATAGCAATCAGCCCCAGCATTTT
TRBJ1-2 TRBV25-1 TRBD1 few CASSSTGPLAYTF TGTGCCAGCAGTTCGACAGGGCCATTGGCCTACACCTTC
TRBJ2-1 TRBV24-1 . . CATSDLGTPKMGSEQFF TGTGCCACCAGTGATCTCGGGACGCCGAAAATGGGTAGTGAGCAGTTCTTC
TRBJ1-5 TRBV12-3/TRBV12-4 . few CASSLGRFNQPQHF TGTGCCAGCTCCTTGGGTAGGTTCAATCAGCCCCAGCATTTT
TRBJ1-1 TRBV5-1 . . CASSFDGAIAESFF TGCGCCAGCAGCTTTGATGGGGCGATCGCTGAATCTTTCTTT
TRBJ2-7 TRBV5-4 . . CASSLADSGVSYEQYF TGTGCCAGCAGCTTGGCTGATTCAGGGGTCTCATACGAGCAGTACTTC
TRBJ2-3 TRBV18 . . CASSPRGDMSDTQYF TGTGCCAGCTCACCACGAGGCGATATGTCAGATACGCAGTATTTT
TRBJ2-5 TRBV24-1 TRBD1 . CATSDTGQGRGETQYF TGTGCCACCAGTGATACCGGACAGGGGAGAGGGGAGACCCAGTACTTC
TRBJ2-1 TRBV10-3 TRBD1 many CAIREDRGPYNEQFF TGTGCCATCAGAGAGGACAGGGGGCCCTACAATGAGCAGTTCTTC
TRBJ2-2 TRBV7-2 . few CASSLGGYAGELFF TGTGCCAGCAGCTTAGGCGGGTATGCCGGGGAGCTGTTTTTT
TRBJ1-5 TRBV19 . few CASSRAGNQPQHF TGTGCCAGTAGCAGGGCCGGCAATCAGCCCCAGCATTTT
TRBJ2-1 TRBV19 . . CASSINPYNEQFF TGTGCCAGTAGTATCAACCCCTACAATGAGCAGTTCTTC
TRBJ1-2 TRBV6-5 TRBD1 few CASSYSSQGSGYGYTF TGTGCCAGCAGTTACTCCTCACAGGGGTCCGGCTATGGCTACACCTTC
TRBJ2-1 TRBV5-1 . . CASSLAGDPGHEQFF TGCGCCAGCAGCTTGGCCGGGGACCCCGGCCATGAGCAGTTCTTC
TRBJ2-5 TRBV3-1 TRBD2 many CASSPRVAGVETQYF TGTGCCAGCAGCCCCCGGGTAGCGGGAGTGGAGACCCAGTACTTC
TRBJ1-1 TRBV5-6 . . CASSLAPGGGTEAFF TGTGCCAGCAGCTTGGCCCCCGGTGGAGGCACTGAAGCTTTCTTT
TRBJ2-3 TRBV15 TRBD2 many CATLLAGEGDTQYF TGTGCCACCCTACTAGCGGGAGAGGGAGATACGCAGTATTTT
TRBJ1-6 TRBV6-6 . . CASMRVINSPLHF TGTGCCAGCATGAGGGTTATCAATTCACCCCTCCACTTT
TRBJ2-6 TRBV12-3/TRBV12-4 . many CASSRKGDGANVLTF TGTGCCAGCAGCCGTAAGGGGGATGGGGCCAACGTCCTGACTTTC
TRBJ2-3 TRBV19 TRBD2 . CASSSSGRHTDTQYF TGTGCCAGTAGTAGTAGCGGGAGGCACACAGATACGCAGTATTTT
TRBJ2-1 TRBV5-1 TRBD1 few CASSLLVGPWTGGIDEQFF TGCGCCAGCAGCTTGTTGGTTGGGCCGTGGACAGGGGGGATCGATGAGCAGTTCTTC
TRBJ2-1 TRBV4-3 TRBD1 many CASSFTGGLNEQFF TGCGCCAGCAGCTTTACAGGGGGTCTTAATGAGCAGTTCTTC
TRBJ2-1 TRBV19 . . CASSIARVGYNEQFF TGTGCCAGTAGTATAGCCAGGGTAGGCTACAATGAGCAGTTCTTC
TRBJ1-1 TRBV5-1 TRBD1 . CASELTGGTEAFF TGCGCCAGCGAACTTACAGGGGGCACTGAAGCTTTCTTT
TRBJ2-5 TRBV7-2 TRBD1 . CASSLLGGKVGQETQYF TGTGCCAGCAGCTTATTAGGGGGCAAGGTGGGACAAGAGACCCAGTACTTC
TRBJ2-1 TRBV27 TRBD2 many CAIRGLAGNEQFF TGTGCCATTCGGGGACTAGCGGGCAATGAGCAGTTCTTC
TRBJ2-4 TRBV27 . few CASSGAGQGENIQYF TGTGCCAGCAGTGGGGCGGGGCAGGGGGAAAACATTCAGTACTTC
TRBJ2-3 TRBV5-1 TRBD2 few CASSPRRTSGRAAGTDTQYF TGCGCCAGCAGCCCCCGTCGGACTAGCGGGAGGGCCGCTGGCACAGATACGCAGTATTTT
TRBJ2-1 TRBV5-1 . . CASSLAGRNNEQFF TGCGCCAGCAGCTTGGCTGGCAGAAACAATGAGCAGTTCTTC